This T cell receptor beta chain was captured by sequencing in a study of T cell responses to AZD1222 COVID-19 vaccine. This clone showed up just once. Assay: immunoSEQ multiplex PCR; the TCRdb copy retains only in-frame clones and omits some. The sample consists of about 35,000 clones, 85% to 90% of them appearing once. Germline V gene lookup returns CDR1 SGHRS and CDR2 YFSETQ. The CDR3 is 11 amino acids. V was clipped by 4 bases and J by 5 bases, with 4 bases between them. The source material was peripheral blood, sampled 28 days after the second AZD1222 dose. This rearrangement joins TRBV5-1 to TRBJ2-1; no reliable D call. This sequence was found in an adult who received the AZD1222 COVID-19 vaccine. CDR3 sequence reads: CASSKDNEQFF. CDR3 DNA: TGCGCCAGCAGCAAGGACAATGAGCAGTTCTTC. The complete variable domain, with remaining parts taken from reference TRBV5-1 and TRBJ2-1, reads KAGVTQTPRYLIKTRGQQVTLSCSPISGHRSVSWYQQTPGQGLQFLFEYFSETQRNKGNFPGRFSGRQFSNSRSEMNVSTLELGDSALYLCASSKDNEQFFGPGTRLTVL.